The entry below describes one T cell receptor beta chain. Its antigen is as yet unknown. Naive-designated CD8 cells lacked CD45RO, were positively enriched for CCR7, and omitted terminally differentiated effector memory CD45RA+ cells. The repertoire was sequenced with immunoSEQ multiplex PCR; TCRdb's copy has only in-frame clones and lacks some. The repertoire includes approximately 1.9 million clones, over 85% of them detected once, and more than 1.5% sits in the top ten. These data belong to a study of shared clonotypes between healthy human individuals. Study-wide results and caveats: In contrast to clonotypes shared by all four donors, non-shared clonotypes had lower generation probabilities.

Trimming removed 8 bases at V and 0 bases at J, with 19 bases between. Per germline, CDR1 ENHRY and CDR2 SYGVKD. The CDR3 has 16 residues. Sequences were obtained from naive CD8+ T cells from PBMCs. This clonotype was obtained from a man between 18 and 35 years old in good health. Some clones in this sample may be carry-over from other donors' samples. This chain joins TRBV10-3 and TRBJ1-1, with TRBD1 as a possible D gene (5 bases). In DNA, the CDR3 is TGTGCCATCCTCCGCCCCCGTCGGGGGTTGAACACTGAAGCTTTCTTT. Amino acids: CAILRPRRGLNTEAFF.